Detailed here is one T cell receptor beta chain. Its antigen is unknown. Germline-derived CDR1 and CDR2 are MDHEN and SYDVKM. This CDR3 is 15 amino acids long. Trimming removed 2 bases at V and 2 bases at J, with 11 bases between. This entry comes from a study of T cell responses to AZD1222 COVID-19 vaccine. Assay: immunoSEQ multiplex PCR; the TCRdb copy retains only in-frame clones and omits some. The table lists around 100,000 clones, 80% to 95% of them singletons. General study findings and limits: Donors were mostly white British, more females; clonal diversity possibly underestimated. In all cases, repertoires were sampled only after the peak T cell response.

This receptor was identified in an adult in good health. The sequencing here drew on peripheral blood, taken on day 0 of AZD1222 vaccination. This chain links TRBV28 with TRBJ2-3; possibly TRBD2 for D (6 bases). The CDR3 sequence is CASSLPSDHTDTQYF. The CDR3 DNA follows: TGTGCCAGCAGTTTACCTAGCGACCACACAGATACGCAGTATTTT.